This TCR beta chain came from a study of T-cell reconstitution after alpha-beta-depleted transplantation in children. Whole-study findings and limits: As was reported, about two months after transplant, alpha-beta T cells came from several hundred expanded graft clones. By one year post-transplant, T-cell counts and diversity largely arose from T cells that were newly produced. Surviving recipient T cells and intrathymic progenitors accounted for some patients' high TCRbeta diversity at day 60.

Trimming removed 5 bases at V and 7 bases at J, with 12 bases between. The CDR3 runs to 13 residues. Library preparation (for TCRbeta) was performed with unique molecular identifiers. TCRdb re-derived calls from the PCR reads in MiXCR, one entry per CDR3 protein. The sample lists 450,000 to 600,000 distinct CDR3 sequences, 10% to 13% occurring once. This clonotype was picked up many times. Its antigen is unidentified. The specimen was PBMCs, collected before TCRalphabeta/CD19-depleted stem cell transplant. The TCR originated in a child under 10 years old with inherited bone marrow failure, due to receive a stem cell transplant. The V gene is TRBV12-3 or TRBV12-4, the J gene TRBJ1-5, with D possibly TRBD1 on 5 matching bases. The CDR3 spells CASSPVQGQPQHF. The CDR3 nucleotides read TGTGCCAGCAGTCCGGTCCAGGGACAGCCCCAGCATTTT.